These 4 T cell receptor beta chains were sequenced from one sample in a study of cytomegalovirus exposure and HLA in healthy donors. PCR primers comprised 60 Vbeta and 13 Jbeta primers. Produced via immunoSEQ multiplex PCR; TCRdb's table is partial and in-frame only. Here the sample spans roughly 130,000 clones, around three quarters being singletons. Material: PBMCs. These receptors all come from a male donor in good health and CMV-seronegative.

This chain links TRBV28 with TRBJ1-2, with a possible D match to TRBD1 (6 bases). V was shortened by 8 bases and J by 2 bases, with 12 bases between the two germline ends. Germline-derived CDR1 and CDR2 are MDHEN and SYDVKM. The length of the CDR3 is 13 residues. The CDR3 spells CASGTSPNYGYTF. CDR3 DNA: TGTGCCAGCGGGACATCGCCGAACTATGGCTACACCTTC.

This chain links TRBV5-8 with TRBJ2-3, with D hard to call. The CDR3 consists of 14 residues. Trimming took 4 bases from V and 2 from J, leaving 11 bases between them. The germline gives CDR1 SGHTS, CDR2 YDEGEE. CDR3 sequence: CASSPPSPTDTQYF. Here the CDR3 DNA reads TGTGCCAGCAGCCCCCCGAGTCCCACAGATACGCAGTATTTT.

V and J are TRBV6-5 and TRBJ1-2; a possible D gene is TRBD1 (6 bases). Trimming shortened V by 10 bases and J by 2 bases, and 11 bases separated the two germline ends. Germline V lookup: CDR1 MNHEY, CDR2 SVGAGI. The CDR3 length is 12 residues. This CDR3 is CANTGSNYGYTF. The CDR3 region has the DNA TGTGCCAATACAGGGTCCAACTATGGCTACACCTTC.

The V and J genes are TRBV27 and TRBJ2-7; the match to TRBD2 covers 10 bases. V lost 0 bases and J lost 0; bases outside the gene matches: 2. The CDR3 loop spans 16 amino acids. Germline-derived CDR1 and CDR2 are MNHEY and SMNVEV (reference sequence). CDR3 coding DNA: TGTGCCAGCAGTTTATCTAGCGGGAGGCCCTCCTACGAGCAGTACTTC. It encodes CASSLSSGRPSYEQYF.